This passage covers 27 T cell receptor beta chains from one sample sequenced in a study of post-analysis software for immune sequencing data. Study-wide points: Five or six TRBV segments were significantly more frequent in patients than in controls. TRBV5-6, TRBV5-1 and TRBV20-1 were among these segments.

No antigens are known for them. Presence of unique molecular identifiers characterized the TCR beta cDNA libraries. In TCRdb, the PCR reads were re-called with MiXCR into one record per CDR3 protein. The top ten hold approximately 1.7% of the sample, which has hundreds of thousands of distinct CDR3 sequences, about 40% seen once. The sample comprised blood. All receptors come from a girl between 5 and 17 years old with multiple sclerosis.

The V gene is TRBV24-1, the J gene TRBJ2-5; no clear D gene. The J call could be wrong; TRBJ2-7 is a better fit for the DNA end. Germline CDR1 and CDR2: KGHDR and SFDVKD. The CDR3 consists of 12 residues. CDR3 residues: CATSDLGYEQYF. The CDR3 nucleotides read TGTGCCACCAGTGATCTGGGTTACGAGCAGTACTTC.

The chain employs TRBV6-5 and TRBJ2-3; 8 nucleotides align to TRBD2. The V and J ends lost 2 bases and 0 bases, in that order; junction bases with no gene match: 7. The germline V gene has CDR1 MNHEY and CDR2 SVGAGI. The CDR3 runs to 17 residues. CDR3 DNA: TGTGCCAGCAGTTACCCCGCTCGCGGGAGGAGCACAGATACGCAGTATTTT. This translates into CASSYPARGRSTDTQYF.

V usage is TRBV20-1 and J usage is TRBJ1-1, with 8 bases identical to TRBD1. V dropped 5 bases and J dropped 0; count of bases not matched to a gene: 2. The length of the CDR3 is 13 residues. Germline CDR1 reads DFQATT; CDR2 reads SNEGSKA (reference sequence). The CDR3 region is CSAGQGLNTEAFF. CDR3 nucleotides: TGCAGTGCTGGACAGGGTTTGAACACTGAAGCTTTCTTT.

This rearrangement joins TRBV19 to TRBJ2-7, with TRBD1 matching 8 bases. This CDR3 has 13 amino acids. Germline CDR1 and CDR2: LNHDA and SQIVND (reference sequence). J gave up 4 bases and V 3 bases, and 2 bases lay outside the gene matches. The CDR3 here is CASSMGQVYEQYF. The CDR3 bases are TGTGCCAGTAGTATGGGACAGGTATACGAGCAGTACTTC.

The table lists this clonotype with a few counts. The rearrangement links TRBV3-1 to TRBJ2-4; 8 bases line up with TRBD1. The J call may be mistaken, given a closer DNA end match to TRBJ2-7. This CDR3 has 15 residues. Germline-derived CDR1 and CDR2 are LGHDT and YNNKEL (reference sequence). CDR3 DNA: TGTGCCAGCAGCCAAGAGACAGGGGTACCCTACGAGCAGTACTTC. It codes for CASSQETGVPYEQYF.

The chain is built from TRBV12-3 or TRBV12-4 and TRBJ2-3, with a tentative D call TRBD1 (5 bases). V lost 3 bases and J 0 bases, leaving 10 bases between the germline ends. The CDR3 length is 15 residues. The CDR3 DNA is TGTGCCAGCAGTTTCGGGCAGGGAAGCACAGATACGCAGTATTTT. Translating it yields CASSFGQGSTDTQYF.

This clonotype was seen a handful of times. The V gene is TRBV12-3 or TRBV12-4, the J gene TRBJ2-5; TRBD1 matches at 9 bases. CDR3 length: 14 residues. J was trimmed by 1 base and V by 8 bases; bases with no gene match: 5. CDR3 region: CASRQGVPQETQYF. The CDR3, as DNA: TGTGCCAGCCGACAGGGGGTTCCCCAAGAGACCCAGTACTTC.

V usage is TRBV29-1 and J usage is TRBJ2-1; TRBD1 matches at 7 bases. From germline, CDR1 is SQVTM and CDR2 ANQGSEA. V dropped 3 bases and J dropped 7; count of bases not matched to a gene: 3. The CDR3 covers 12 residues. The CDR3 bases are TGCAGCGTTGAGGGCAGGGGGAATGAGCAGTTCTTC. Translating it yields CSVEGRGNEQFF.

V usage is TRBV12-3 or TRBV12-4 and J usage is TRBJ2-1; 7 nucleotides line up with TRBD2. The ends lost 4 bases at V and 1 base at J; junction bases unmatched: 10. This CDR3 has 17 amino acids. The CDR3 sequence is CASSYPRPGLSYNEQFF. DNA of the CDR3: TGTGCCAGCAGTTACCCAAGACCGGGACTATCCTACAATGAGCAGTTCTTC.

This clonotype was found a few times. This chain connects TRBV10-3 to TRBJ1-1; D possibly corresponds to TRBD1 (5 bases). With 3 bases removed from V and 4 bases from J, the gap between germline ends came to 9 bases. The germline gives CDR1 ENHRY, CDR2 SYGVKD. The length of the CDR3 is 13 residues. CDR3 loop: CAISESGGTEAFF. The DNA of the CDR3 is TGTGCCATCAGTGAATCGGGGGGCACTGAAGCTTTCTTT.

This clonotype was counted between two and nine times. At one boundary the junction diverges from the germline segment, which might be a read error. The gene calls are TRBV29-1 and TRBJ1-2, with D possibly TRBD1 on 5 matching bases. The CDR3 is 12 amino acids. Germline V lookup: CDR1 SQVTM, CDR2 ANQGSEA. The CDR3 DNA reads as TGCAGCGTTGGGACACTTAACTATAGCTACACCTTC. As protein: CSVGTLNYSYTF.

The J gene is TRBJ2-5, the V gene TRBV24-1; D is perhaps TRBD1 or TRBD2 (5 bases each). The assigned J gene may be wrong: the sequence end matches TRBJ2-7 better. The CDR3 loop spans 16 amino acids. Germline CDR1 and CDR2: KGHDR and SFDVKD. The CDR3 protein is CATSDPRGDLGDEQYF. CDR3 nucleotides: TGTGCCACCAGTGACCCTCGAGGGGACCTCGGGGACGAGCAGTACTTC.

The CDR3 spells CASSLFDSNTEAFF. CDR3 DNA: TGTGCCAGCAGCCTTTTTGACAGCAACACTGAAGCTTTCTTT. The V gene is TRBV12-3 or TRBV12-4, the J gene TRBJ1-1, with D maybe TRBD1 (5 bases). The CDR3 contains 14 residues. V lost 6 bases and J lost 2, with 13 bases in between.

The V call is TRBV12-3 or TRBV12-4, the J call TRBJ1-1; 7 nucleotides match TRBD1. With 8 bases clipped from V and 8 bases from J, the junction kept 5 bases outside the gene matches. There are 11 residues in the CDR3. The CDR3 protein is CASVQDREAFF. The CDR3 nucleotides read TGTGCCAGCGTCCAGGACAGGGAAGCTTTCTTT.

V and J are TRBV11-2 and TRBJ2-7; 11 bases agree with TRBD2. The germline V gene encodes CDR1 SGHAT and CDR2 FQNNGV. The CDR3 runs 15 residues. J lost 2 bases, V lost 1 base, and 1 base had no gene match. CDR3 in DNA: TGTGCCAGCAGCTTAGTAGCGGGAGGGACCTACGAGCAGTACTTC. This sequence encodes CASSLVAGGTYEQYF.

The V call is TRBV20-1, the J call TRBJ2-3; 7 bases agree with TRBD1. The CDR3 spans 15 residues. Trimming cost V 4 bases and J 0 bases; bases outside gene matches: 7. CDR1 is DFQATT and CDR2 is SNEGSKA in the germline V gene (reference sequence). The CDR3: CSATGTVPSTDTQYF. CDR3 nucleotide sequence: TGCAGTGCTACTGGGACAGTCCCTAGCACAGATACGCAGTATTTT.

This clonotype has a count of ten or more. The rearrangement joins TRBV15 to TRBJ2-7; TRBD1 matches 8 bases. The CDR3 runs to 14 residues. Looked up from germline, CDR1 is LNHNV and CDR2 is YYDKDF (reference sequence). With V trimmed by 5 bases and J by 4 bases, 7 bases remained unmatched. CDR3 nucleotides: TGTGCCACCAGCGGACCGGGACAGGCTTACGAGCAGTACTTC. Translated, it gives CATSGPGQAYEQYF.

This clonotype showed up just a few times. The V gene is TRBV12-3 or TRBV12-4, the J gene TRBJ1-4; D ambiguous. There are 14 residues in the CDR3. Deletions cut 3 bases from V and 7 bases from J, with 12 bases between. The CDR3 protein is CASSFRGFGEKLFF. In DNA form, the CDR3 reads TGTGCCAGCAGTTTCAGAGGTTTCGGTGAAAAACTGTTTTTT.

The rearrangement uses TRBV5-1 and TRBJ1-1; D remains ambiguous. The ends were cut back, 4 bases at V and 1 base at J, with 11 bases in the middle. The CDR3 extends over 14 amino acids. Germline V gene lookup returns CDR1 SGHRS and CDR2 YFSETQ. CDR3 residues: CASSSSTKNTEAFF. The CDR3 region has the DNA TGCGCCAGCAGCAGCTCGACGAAGAACACTGAAGCTTTCTTT. The whole variable domain, filled in from reference TRBV5-1 and TRBJ1-1, reads KAGVTQTPRYLIKTRGQQVTLSCSPISGHRSVSWYQQTPGQGLQFLFEYFSETQRNKGNFPGRFSGRQFSNSRSEMNVSTLELGDSALYLCASSSSTKNTEAFFGQGTRLTVV.

The chain links TRBV12-3 or TRBV12-4 to TRBJ2-1, with unresolved D. V lost 3 bases and J lost 0, with 12 bases in between. The length of the CDR3 is 16 residues. The CDR3 DNA is TGTGCCAGCAGTTTGCGGAAGGGAAACTCCTACAATGAGCAGTTCTTC. This gives the protein CASSLRKGNSYNEQFF.

J is TRBJ2-7 and V is TRBV5-1, with 8 bases identical to TRBD1. Germline V gene lookup returns CDR1 SGHRS and CDR2 YFSETQ. This CDR3 is 15 amino acids long. V was pared by 7 bases and J by 2 bases, with 11 bases of the junction left unmatched. CDR3 DNA: TGCGCCAGCGGCTCGGGGACAGGACACACCTACGAGCAGTACTTC. The encoded protein is CASGSGTGHTYEQYF. Full variable domain (rest looked up from reference TRBV5-1 and TRBJ2-7): KAGVTQTPRYLIKTRGQQVTLSCSPISGHRSVSWYQQTPGQGLQFLFEYFSETQRNKGNFPGRFSGRQFSNSRSEMNVSTLELGDSALYLCASGSGTGHTYEQYFGPGTRLTVT.

This clonotype was counted only a few times. V and J are TRBV11-3 and TRBJ2-1; TRBD1 matches 9 bases. This CDR3 spans 17 amino acids. Unmatched junction bases numbered 11, after V lost 2 bases and J lost 6 bases. Germline CDR1 is SGHNT and CDR2 is YENEEA. As DNA, the CDR3 is TGTGCCAGCAGCTTAAGCCGGGGACAGGGAATGTTCAATGAGCAGTTCTTC. It yields the protein CASSLSRGQGMFNEQFF.

This clonotype was seen a few times. This sequence joins TRBV12-3 or TRBV12-4 and TRBJ2-7; D unclear. The CDR3 runs to 13 residues. V lost 6 bases, J lost 0 bases, and 9 bases lay in between. CDR3 region: CASRQTSSYEQYF. The CDR3 DNA sequence: TGTGCCAGCAGGCAGACATCCTCCTACGAGCAGTACTTC.

The chain employs TRBV12-3 or TRBV12-4 and TRBJ1-1; D not certain. The CDR3 spans 18 residues. V lost 1 base, J lost 0 bases, and 18 bases lay in between. CDR3 region: CASSLGVYQGLLNTEAFF. CDR3 nucleotide sequence: TGTGCCAGCAGTTTAGGTGTGTACCAAGGTCTCTTGAACACTGAAGCTTTCTTT.

The chain uses TRBV12-3 or TRBV12-4 and TRBJ2-2; D is undetermined. This CDR3 is built from 13 residues. V was trimmed by 0 bases and J by 4 bases, leaving 3 bases between them. The DNA of the CDR3 is TGTGCCAGCAGTTTAGCTATCACCGGGGAGCTGTTTTTT. It codes for CASSLAITGELFF.

The rearrangement links TRBV25-1 to TRBJ1-1; 8 bases are shared with TRBD1. V gave up 1 base and J gave up 9 bases; unmatched junction bases: 4. The CDR3 covers 13 residues. Germline CDR1 reads MGHDK; CDR2 reads SYGVNS. CDR3 bases: TGTGCCAGCAGTGAATGGACAGGGTTTCAAGCTTTCTTT. It translates to CASSEWTGFQAFF.

This clonotype was counted a few times. The J gene is TRBJ2-1, the V gene TRBV6-5, with 16 bases matching TRBD2. Unmatched junction bases numbered 5, after V lost 4 bases and J lost 2 bases. This CDR3 contains 18 residues. Germline CDR1 MNHEY, CDR2 SVGAGI. The CDR3 spells CASSSGLAGGPPYNEQFF. The CDR3, as DNA: TGTGCCAGCAGTTCGGGACTAGCGGGAGGGCCGCCCTACAATGAGCAGTTCTTC.